This TCR beta chain was identified in a study of shared clonotypes between healthy human individuals. Study overall: CD4 naive cells filled three plates per donor, CD4 memory three, CD8 naive two and CD8 memory one.

Per germline, CDR1 SNHLY and CDR2 FYNNEI. The CDR3 loop spans 15 amino acids. V was pared by 6 bases and J by 1 base, with 15 bases between. On this clone itself: No antigen is known for it.

Sequenced by immunoSEQ multiplex PCR; TCRdb stores in-frame clones only, minus some. The sample has some 2,000,000 clones, approximately 94% seen once. Whole-study results and caveats: Naive subsets typically showed greater estimated richness than memory subsets.

The sequence came from a man aged 18 to 30 in good health. The rearrangement joins TRBV2 to TRBJ1-1; D uncertain. The specimen sequenced was naive CD4+ T cells sorted from blood. Subset given: CD45RA+ positively selected. CDR3 loop: CASRKQALGNTEAFF. CDR3 sequence (DNA): TGTGCCAGCAGGAAGCAGGCTCTGGGGAACACTGAAGCTTTCTTT. Complete variable domain (other parts from reference TRBV2 and TRBJ1-1): EPEVTQTPSHQVTQMGQEVILRCVPISNHLYFYWYRQILGQKVEFLVSFYNNEISEKSEIFDDQFSVERPDGSNFTLKIRSTKLEDSAMYFCASRKQALGNTEAFFGQGTRLTVV.